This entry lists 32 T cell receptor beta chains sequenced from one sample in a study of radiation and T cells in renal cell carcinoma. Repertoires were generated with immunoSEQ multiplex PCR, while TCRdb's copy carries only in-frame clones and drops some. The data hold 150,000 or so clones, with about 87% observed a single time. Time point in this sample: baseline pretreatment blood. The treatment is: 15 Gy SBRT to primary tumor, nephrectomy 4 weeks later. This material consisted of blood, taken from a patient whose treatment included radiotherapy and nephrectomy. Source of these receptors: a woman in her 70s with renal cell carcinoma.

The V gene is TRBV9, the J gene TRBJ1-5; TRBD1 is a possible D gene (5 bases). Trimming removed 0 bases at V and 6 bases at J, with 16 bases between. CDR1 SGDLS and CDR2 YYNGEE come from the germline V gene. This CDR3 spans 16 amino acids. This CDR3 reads CASSVGGGDLGQPQHF. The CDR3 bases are TGTGCCAGCAGCGTAGGTGGGGGGGATTTGGGTCAGCCCCAGCATTTT.

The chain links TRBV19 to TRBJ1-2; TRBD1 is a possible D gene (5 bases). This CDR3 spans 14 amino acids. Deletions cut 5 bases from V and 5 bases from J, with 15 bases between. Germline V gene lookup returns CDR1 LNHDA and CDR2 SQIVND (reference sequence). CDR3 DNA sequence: TGTGCCAGTAGTGGATATCAGGGAAATTATGGCTACACCTTC. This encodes CASSGYQGNYGYTF.

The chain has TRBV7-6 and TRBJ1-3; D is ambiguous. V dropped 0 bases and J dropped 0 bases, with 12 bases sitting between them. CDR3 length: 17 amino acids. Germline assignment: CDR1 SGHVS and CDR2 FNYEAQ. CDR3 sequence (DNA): TGTGCCAGCAGCTTAGCGGGTTTCAGTGTCTCTGGAAACACCATATATTTT. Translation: CASSLAGFSVSGNTIYF.

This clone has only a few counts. The chain's CDR3 is CASSGQYSNQPQHF. The CDR3 DNA sequence: TGTGCCAGCAGTGGACAGTATAGCAATCAGCCCCAGCATTTT. The chain recombines TRBV6-1 with TRBJ1-5, with a tentative D call TRBD1 (5 bases). The V end was cut by 4 bases, the J end by 0 bases, with 7 bases between. Germline lookup yields CDR1 MNHNS and CDR2 SASEGT. This CDR3 has 14 amino acids.

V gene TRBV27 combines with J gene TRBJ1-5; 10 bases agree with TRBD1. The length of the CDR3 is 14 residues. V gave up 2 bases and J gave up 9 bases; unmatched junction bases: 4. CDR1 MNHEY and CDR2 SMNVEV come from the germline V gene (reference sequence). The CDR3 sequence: CASSLGQGGMPQHF. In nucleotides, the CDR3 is TGTGCCAGCAGTTTAGGACAGGGGGGTATGCCCCAGCATTTT.

CDR3 protein: CASSYSPDSGNTIYF. CDR3 bases: TGTGCCAGCAGTTACTCGCCAGACTCTGGAAACACCATATATTTT. V usage is TRBV6-6 and J usage is TRBJ1-3; D call uncertain. Germline V lookup: CDR1 MNHNY, CDR2 SVGAGI (reference sequence). V lost 0 bases and J 0 bases, leaving 6 bases between the germline ends. CDR3 size: 15 residues.

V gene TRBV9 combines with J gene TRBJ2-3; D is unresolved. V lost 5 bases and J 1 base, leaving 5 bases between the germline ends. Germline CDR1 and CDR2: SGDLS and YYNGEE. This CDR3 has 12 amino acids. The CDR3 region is CASSPRTDTQYF. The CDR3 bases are TGTGCCAGCAGTCCACGCACAGATACGCAGTATTTT.

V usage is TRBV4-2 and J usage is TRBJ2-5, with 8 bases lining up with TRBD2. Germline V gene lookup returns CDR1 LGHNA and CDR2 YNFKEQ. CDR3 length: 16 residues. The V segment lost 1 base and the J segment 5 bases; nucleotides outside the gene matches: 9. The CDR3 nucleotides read TGTGCCAGCAGCCAAGGGGCGGGGCTAGCGGGCGAGACCCAGTACTTC. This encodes CASSQGAGLAGETQYF.

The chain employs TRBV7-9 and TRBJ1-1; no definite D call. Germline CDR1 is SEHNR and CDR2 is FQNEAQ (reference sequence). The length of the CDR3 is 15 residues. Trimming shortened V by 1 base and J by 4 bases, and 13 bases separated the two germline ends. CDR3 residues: CASSLEGGVSTEAFF. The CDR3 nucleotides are TGTGCCAGCAGCTTAGAAGGTGGGGTGAGCACTGAAGCTTTCTTT. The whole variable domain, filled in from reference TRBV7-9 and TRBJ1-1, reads DTGVSQNPRHKITKRGQNVTFRCDPISEHNRLYWYRQTLGQGPEFLTYFQNEAQLEKSRLLSDRFSAERPKGSFSTLEIQRTEQGDSAMYLCASSLEGGVSTEAFFGQGTRLTVV.

CDR3 bases: TGTGCCAGCAGCTTAGGGGGACCTGCTAATGAAAAACTGTTTTTT. Translating gives CASSLGGPANEKLFF. This chain connects TRBV11-3 to TRBJ1-4; a possible D gene is TRBD1 (5 bases). Germline CDR1 reads SGHNT; CDR2 reads YENEEA. Trimming pared 1 base from V and 3 bases from J, leaving 9 bases between. CDR3 length: 15 amino acids.

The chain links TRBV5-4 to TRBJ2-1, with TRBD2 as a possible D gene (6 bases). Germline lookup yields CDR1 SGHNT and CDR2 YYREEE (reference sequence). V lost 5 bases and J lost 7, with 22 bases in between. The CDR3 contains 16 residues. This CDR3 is CASRPPDGGTSNEQFF. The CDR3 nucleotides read TGTGCCAGCAGACCCCCTGACGGGGGAACAAGTAATGAGCAGTTCTTC.

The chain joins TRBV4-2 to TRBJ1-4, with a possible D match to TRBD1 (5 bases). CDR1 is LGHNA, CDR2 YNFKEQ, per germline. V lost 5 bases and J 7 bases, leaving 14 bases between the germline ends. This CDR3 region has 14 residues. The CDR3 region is CASSWGRAGEKLFF. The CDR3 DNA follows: TGTGCCAGCAGCTGGGGGAGGGCGGGTGAAAAACTGTTTTTT.

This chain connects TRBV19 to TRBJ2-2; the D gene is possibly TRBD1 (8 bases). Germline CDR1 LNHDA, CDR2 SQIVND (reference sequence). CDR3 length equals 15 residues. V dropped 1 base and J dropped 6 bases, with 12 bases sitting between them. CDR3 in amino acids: CASSIGTGRAGELFF. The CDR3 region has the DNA TGTGCCAGTAGTATAGGGACAGGGAGGGCCGGGGAGCTGTTTTTT.

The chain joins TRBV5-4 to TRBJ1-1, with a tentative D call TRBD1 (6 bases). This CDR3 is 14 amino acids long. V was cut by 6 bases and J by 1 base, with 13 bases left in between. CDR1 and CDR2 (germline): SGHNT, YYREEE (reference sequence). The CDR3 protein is CASNPGAQNTEAFF. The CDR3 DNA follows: TGTGCCAGCAATCCGGGGGCGCAGAACACTGAAGCTTTCTTT.

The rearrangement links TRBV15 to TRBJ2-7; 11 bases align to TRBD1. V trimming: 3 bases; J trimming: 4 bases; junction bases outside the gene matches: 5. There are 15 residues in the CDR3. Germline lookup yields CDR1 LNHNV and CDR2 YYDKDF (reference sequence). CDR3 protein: CATSSRGTGGYEQYF. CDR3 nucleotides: TGTGCCACCAGCAGCCGAGGGACAGGGGGTTACGAGCAGTACTTC.

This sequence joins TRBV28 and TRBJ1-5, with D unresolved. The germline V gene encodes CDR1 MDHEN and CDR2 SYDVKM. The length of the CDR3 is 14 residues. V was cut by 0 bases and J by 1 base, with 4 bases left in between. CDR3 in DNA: TGTGCCAGCAGTTTATGGACAAGCAATCAGCCCCAGCATTTT. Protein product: CASSLWTSNQPQHF. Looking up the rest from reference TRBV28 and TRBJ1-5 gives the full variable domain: DVKVTQSSRYLVKRTGEKVFLECVQDMDHENMFWYRQDPGLGLRLIYFSYDVKMKEKGDIPEGYSVSREKKERFSLILESASTNQTSMYLCASSLWTSNQPQHFGDGTRLSIL.

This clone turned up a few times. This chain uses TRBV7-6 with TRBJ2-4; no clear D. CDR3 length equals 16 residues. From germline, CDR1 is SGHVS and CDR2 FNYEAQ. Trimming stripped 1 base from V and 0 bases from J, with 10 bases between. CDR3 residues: CASSLDKRLAKNIQYF. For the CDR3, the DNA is TGTGCCAGCAGCTTAGATAAACGGTTAGCCAAAAACATTCAGTACTTC. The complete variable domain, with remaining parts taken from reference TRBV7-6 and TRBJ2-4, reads GAGVSQSPRYKVTKRGQDVALRCDPISGHVSLYWYRQALGQGPEFLTYFNYEAQQDKSGLPNDRFSAERPEGSISTLTIQRTEQRDSAMYRCASSLDKRLAKNIQYFGAGTRLSVL.

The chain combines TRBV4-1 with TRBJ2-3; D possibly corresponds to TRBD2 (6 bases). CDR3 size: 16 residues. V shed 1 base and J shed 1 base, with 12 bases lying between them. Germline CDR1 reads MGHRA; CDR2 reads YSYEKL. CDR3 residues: CASSQVRQRGTDTQYF. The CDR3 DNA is TGCGCCAGCAGCCAAGTTCGCCAGCGGGGCACAGATACGCAGTATTTT.

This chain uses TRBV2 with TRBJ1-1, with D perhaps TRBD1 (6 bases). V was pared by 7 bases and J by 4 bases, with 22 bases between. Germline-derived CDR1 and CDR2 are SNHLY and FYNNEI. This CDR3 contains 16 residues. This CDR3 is CASTEGEWRLGTEAFF. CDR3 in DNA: TGTGCCAGCACTGAGGGGGAATGGAGGCTTGGCACTGAAGCTTTCTTT.

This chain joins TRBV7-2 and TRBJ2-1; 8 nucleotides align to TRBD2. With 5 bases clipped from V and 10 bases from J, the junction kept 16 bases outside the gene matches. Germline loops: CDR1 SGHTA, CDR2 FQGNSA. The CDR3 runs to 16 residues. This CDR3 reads CASSPVGTRAPEEQFF. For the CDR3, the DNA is TGTGCCAGCAGCCCCGTGGGGACTAGGGCCCCCGAGGAGCAGTTCTTC. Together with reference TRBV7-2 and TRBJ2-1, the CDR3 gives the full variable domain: GAGVSQSPSNKVTEKGKDVELRCDPISGHTALYWYRQSLGQGLEFLIYFQGNSAPDKSGLPSDRFSAERTGGSVSTLTIQRTQQEDSAVYLCASSPVGTRAPEEQFFGPGTRLTVL.

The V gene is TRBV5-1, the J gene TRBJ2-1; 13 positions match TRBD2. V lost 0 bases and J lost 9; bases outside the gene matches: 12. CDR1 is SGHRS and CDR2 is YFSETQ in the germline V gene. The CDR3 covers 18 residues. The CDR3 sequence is CASSLGFGTSGVSGEQFF. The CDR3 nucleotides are TGCGCCAGCAGCTTGGGATTCGGGACTAGCGGGGTGAGTGGTGAGCAGTTCTTC.

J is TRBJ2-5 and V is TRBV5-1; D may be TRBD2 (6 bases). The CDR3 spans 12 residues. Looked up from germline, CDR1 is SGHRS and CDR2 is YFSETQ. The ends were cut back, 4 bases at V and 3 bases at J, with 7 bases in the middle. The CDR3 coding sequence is TGCGCCAGCAGCCAGCGGGAAGAGACCCAGTACTTC. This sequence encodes CASSQREETQYF.

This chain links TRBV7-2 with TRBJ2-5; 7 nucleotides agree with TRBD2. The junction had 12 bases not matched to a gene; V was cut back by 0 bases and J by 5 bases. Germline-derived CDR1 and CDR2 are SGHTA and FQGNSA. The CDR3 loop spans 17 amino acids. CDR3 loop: CASSLASGAGSRETQYF. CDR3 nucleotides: TGTGCCAGCAGCTTAGCGTCGGGAGCGGGGTCGAGGGAGACCCAGTACTTC.

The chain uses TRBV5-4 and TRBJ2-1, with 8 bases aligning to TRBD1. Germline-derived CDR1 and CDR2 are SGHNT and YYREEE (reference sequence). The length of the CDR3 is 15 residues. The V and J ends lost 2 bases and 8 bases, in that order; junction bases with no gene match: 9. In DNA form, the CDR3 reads TGTGCCAGCAGCTTTCCTACAGGGGGTAGCTATGAGCAGTTCTTC. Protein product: CASSFPTGGSYEQFF.

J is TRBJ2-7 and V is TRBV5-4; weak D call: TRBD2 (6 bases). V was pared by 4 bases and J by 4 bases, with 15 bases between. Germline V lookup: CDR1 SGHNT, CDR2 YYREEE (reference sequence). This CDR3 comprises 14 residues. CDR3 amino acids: CASSLAIGTYEQYF. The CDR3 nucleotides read TGTGCCAGCAGCCTGGCTATAGGGACTTACGAGCAGTACTTC.

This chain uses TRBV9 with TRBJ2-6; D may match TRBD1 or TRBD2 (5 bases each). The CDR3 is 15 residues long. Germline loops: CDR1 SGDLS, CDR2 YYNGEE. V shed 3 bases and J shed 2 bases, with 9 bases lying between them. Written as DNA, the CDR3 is TGTGCCAGCAGCGGGGGGAAGGCTGGGGCCAACGTCCTGACTTTC. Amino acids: CASSGGKAGANVLTF.

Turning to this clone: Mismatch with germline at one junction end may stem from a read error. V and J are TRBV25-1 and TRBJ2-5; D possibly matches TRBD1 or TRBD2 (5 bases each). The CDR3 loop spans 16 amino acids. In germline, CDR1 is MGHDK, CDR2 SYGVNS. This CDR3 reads CTSSDSPPGTQETQYF. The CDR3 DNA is TGTACCAGCAGTGACAGTCCCCCCGGGACCCAAGAGACCCAGTACTTC.

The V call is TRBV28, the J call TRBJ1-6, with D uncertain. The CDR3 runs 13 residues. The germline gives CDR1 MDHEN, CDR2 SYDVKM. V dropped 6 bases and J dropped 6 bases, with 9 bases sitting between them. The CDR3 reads CASRDGGNSPLHF. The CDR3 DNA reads TGTGCCAGCAGAGACGGAGGTAATTCACCCCTCCACTTT.

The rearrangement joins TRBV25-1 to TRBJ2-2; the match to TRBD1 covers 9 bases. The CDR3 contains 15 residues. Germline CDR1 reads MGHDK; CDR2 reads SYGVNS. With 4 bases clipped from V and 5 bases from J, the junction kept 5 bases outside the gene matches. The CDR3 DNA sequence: TGTGCCAGCAGTGGACAGGGGGTGCTGACCGGGGAGCTGTTTTTT. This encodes CASSGQGVLTGELFF.

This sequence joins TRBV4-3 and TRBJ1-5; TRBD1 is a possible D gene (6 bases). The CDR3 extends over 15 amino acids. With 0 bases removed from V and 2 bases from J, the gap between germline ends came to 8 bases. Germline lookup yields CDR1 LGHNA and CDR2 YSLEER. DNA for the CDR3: TGCGCCAGCAGCCAAGATCGACAGGGCAATCAGCCCCAGCATTTT. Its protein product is CASSQDRQGNQPQHF.

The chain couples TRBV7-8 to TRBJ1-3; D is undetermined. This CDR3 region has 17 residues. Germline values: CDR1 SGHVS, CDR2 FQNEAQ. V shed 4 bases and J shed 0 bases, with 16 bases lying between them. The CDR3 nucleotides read TGTGCCAGCAGCTCATTAGGGATTTTAATCTCTGGAAACACCATATATTTT. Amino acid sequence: CASSSLGILISGNTIYF. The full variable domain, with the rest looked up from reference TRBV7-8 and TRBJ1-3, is GAGVSQSPRYKVAKRGQDVALRCDPISGHVSLFWYQQALGQGPEFLTYFQNEAQLDKSGLPSDRFFAERPEGSVSTLKIQRTQQEDSAVYLCASSSLGILISGNTIYFGEGSWLTVV.

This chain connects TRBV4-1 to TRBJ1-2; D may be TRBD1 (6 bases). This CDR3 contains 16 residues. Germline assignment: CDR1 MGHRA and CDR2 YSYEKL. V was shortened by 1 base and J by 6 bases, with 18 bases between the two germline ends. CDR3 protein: CASSQVITRGADGYTF. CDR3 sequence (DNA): TGCGCCAGCAGCCAAGTCATCACCCGGGGGGCGGATGGCTACACCTTC.